This TCR beta chain was observed in a study of monozygotic twins with inflammatory bowel disease. General observations from the study: Evidence did not back any single strong signal or clonotype linked to IBD. Among IBD patients, fewer clonotypes were shared with others than among healthy twins, especially with disease activity. Immunosuppressive treatments were not uniform, and this may have added variability to patient repertoires.

Germline V lookup: CDR1 SGHRS, CDR2 YFSETQ. The CDR3 has 13 amino acids. Template switching incorporated UMIs with a 6-nucleotide sample barcode. Using the 5' RACE reads, TCRdb records one entry per CDR3 protein without DNA. Its listing shows approximately 45,000 distinct CDR3 sequences. On this clonotype: Its cognate antigen is unknown.

Sequencing was performed on blood. The V call is TRBV5-1, the J call TRBJ2-1. The TCR comes from a human donor with ulcerative colitis or Crohn's disease, or a healthy co-twin of an affected twin (not recorded which). CDR3 residues: CASSFWVGNEQFF.